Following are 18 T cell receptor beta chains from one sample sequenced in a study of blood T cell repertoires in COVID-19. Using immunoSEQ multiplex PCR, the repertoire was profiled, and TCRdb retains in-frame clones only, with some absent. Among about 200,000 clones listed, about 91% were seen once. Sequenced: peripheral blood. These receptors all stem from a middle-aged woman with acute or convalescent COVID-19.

This CDR3 is CATSDPVTGELFF. CDR3 nucleotides: TGTGCCACCAGTGATCCCGTCACCGGGGAGCTGTTTTTT. This chain links TRBV24-1 with TRBJ2-2; no definite D call. Per the germline V gene, CDR1 is KGHDR and CDR2 is SFDVKD. V was cut by 3 bases and J by 4 bases, with 5 bases left in between. This CDR3 contains 13 residues.

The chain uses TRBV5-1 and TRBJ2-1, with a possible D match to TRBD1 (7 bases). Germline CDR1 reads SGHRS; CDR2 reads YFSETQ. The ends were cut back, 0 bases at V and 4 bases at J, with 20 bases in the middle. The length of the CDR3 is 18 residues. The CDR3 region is CASSLVAQGGGIYNEQFF. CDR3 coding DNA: TGCGCCAGCAGCTTGGTTGCCCAGGGGGGTGGTATTTACAATGAGCAGTTCTTC.

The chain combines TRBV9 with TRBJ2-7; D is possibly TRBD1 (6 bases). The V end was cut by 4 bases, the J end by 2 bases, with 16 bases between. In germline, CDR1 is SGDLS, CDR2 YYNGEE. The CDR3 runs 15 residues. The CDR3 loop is CASSPSPDRAYEQYV. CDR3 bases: TGTGCCAGCAGCCCGTCCCCGGACAGAGCCTACGAGCAGTACGTC.

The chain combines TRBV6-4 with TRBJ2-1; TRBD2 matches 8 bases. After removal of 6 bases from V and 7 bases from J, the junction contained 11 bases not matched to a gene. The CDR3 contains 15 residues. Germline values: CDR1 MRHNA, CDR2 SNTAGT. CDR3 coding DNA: TGTGCCAGCAGCCCCGGGAGGGAATTTGGGAATGAGCAGTTCTTC. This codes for CASSPGREFGNEQFF.

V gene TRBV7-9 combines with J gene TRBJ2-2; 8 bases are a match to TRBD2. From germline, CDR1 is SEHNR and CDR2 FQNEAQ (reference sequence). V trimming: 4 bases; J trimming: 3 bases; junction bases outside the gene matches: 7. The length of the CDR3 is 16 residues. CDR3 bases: TGTGCCAGCAGCTCCGGGGCGGGGGGTTACACCGGGGAGCTGTTTTTT. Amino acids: CASSSGAGGYTGELFF. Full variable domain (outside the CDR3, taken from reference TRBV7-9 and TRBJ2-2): DTGVSQNPRHKITKRGQNVTFRCDPISEHNRLYWYRQTLGQGPEFLTYFQNEAQLEKSRLLSDRFSAERPKGSFSTLEIQRTEQGDSAMYLCASSSGAGGYTGELFFGEGSRLTVL.

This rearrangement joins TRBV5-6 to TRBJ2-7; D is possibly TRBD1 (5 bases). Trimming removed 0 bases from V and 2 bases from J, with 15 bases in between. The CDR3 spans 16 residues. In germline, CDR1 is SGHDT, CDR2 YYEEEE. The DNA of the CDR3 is TGTGCCAGCAGCTTGGACGGCTCAGGGAAGCCCTACGAGCAGTACGTC. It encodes CASSLDGSGKPYEQYV.

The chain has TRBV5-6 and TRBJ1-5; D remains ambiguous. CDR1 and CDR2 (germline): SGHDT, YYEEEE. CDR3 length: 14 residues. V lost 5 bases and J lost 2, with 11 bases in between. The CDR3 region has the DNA TGTGCCAGCAGTCGGACTGGGGGCAATCAGCCCCAGCATTTT. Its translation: CASSRTGGNQPQHF.

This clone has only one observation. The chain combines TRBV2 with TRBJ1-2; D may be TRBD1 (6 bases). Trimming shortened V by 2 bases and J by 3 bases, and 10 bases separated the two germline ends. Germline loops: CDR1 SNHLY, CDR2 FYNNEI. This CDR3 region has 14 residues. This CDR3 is CASSEHRQDYGYTF. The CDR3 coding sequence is TGTGCCAGCAGTGAACACCGACAGGACTATGGCTACACCTTC.

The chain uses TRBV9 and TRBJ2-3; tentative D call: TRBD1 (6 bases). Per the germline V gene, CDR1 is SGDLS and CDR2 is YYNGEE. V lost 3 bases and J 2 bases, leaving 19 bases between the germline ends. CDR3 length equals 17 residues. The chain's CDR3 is CASSDGTLTGITDTQYF. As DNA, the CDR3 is TGTGCCAGCAGCGATGGGACCCTGACAGGAATCACAGATACGCAGTATTTT.

CDR3 sequence: CAISGETGRTEAFF. CDR3 DNA: TGTGCCATCAGTGGGGAGACAGGGCGCACTGAAGCTTTCTTT. The rearrangement links TRBV10-3 to TRBJ1-1; 7 bases map to TRBD1. Unmatched junction bases numbered 6, after V lost 4 bases and J lost 4 bases. Germline CDR1 and CDR2: ENHRY and SYGVKD. This CDR3 contains 14 residues.

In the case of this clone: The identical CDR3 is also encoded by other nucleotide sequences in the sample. DNA for the CDR3: TGTGCCAGCAGCGTAGACAGGGACACTGAAGCTTTCTTT. Its translation is CASSVDRDTEAFF. This sequence joins TRBV9 and TRBJ1-1; possible D gene TRBD1, 6 bases. The germline V and J ends were trimmed by 0 bases and 3 bases, with 6 bases remaining between them. Germline CDR1 reads SGDLS; CDR2 reads YYNGEE. This CDR3 is 13 amino acids long.

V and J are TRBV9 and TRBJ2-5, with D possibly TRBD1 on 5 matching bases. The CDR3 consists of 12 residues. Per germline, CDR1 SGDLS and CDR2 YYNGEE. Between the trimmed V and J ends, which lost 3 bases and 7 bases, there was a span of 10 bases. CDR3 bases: TGTGCCAGCAGCGGGGGCTATGGGACCCAGTACTTC. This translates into CASSGGYGTQYF.

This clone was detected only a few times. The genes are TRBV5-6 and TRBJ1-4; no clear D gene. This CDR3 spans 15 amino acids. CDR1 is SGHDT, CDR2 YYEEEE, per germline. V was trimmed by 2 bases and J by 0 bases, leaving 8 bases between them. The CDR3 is CASSFRGTTNEKLFF. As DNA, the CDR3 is TGTGCCAGCAGCTTTCGCGGCACAACTAATGAAAAACTGTTTTTT.

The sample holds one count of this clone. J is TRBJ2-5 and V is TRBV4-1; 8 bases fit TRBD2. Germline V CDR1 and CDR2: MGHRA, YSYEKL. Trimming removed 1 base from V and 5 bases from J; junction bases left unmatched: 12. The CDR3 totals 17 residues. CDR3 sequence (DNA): TGCGCCAGCAGCCAAGGGTGGGCTAGCGGGCCCGGGGAGACCCAGTACTTC. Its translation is CASSQGWASGPGETQYF.

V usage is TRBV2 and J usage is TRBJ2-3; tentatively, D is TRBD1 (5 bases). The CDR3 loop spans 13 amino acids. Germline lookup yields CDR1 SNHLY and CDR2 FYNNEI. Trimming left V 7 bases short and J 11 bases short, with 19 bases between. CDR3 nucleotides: TGTGCCAGCATACCTGGCAGGGTAGGTGGGCAGTATTTT. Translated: CASIPGRVGGQYF.

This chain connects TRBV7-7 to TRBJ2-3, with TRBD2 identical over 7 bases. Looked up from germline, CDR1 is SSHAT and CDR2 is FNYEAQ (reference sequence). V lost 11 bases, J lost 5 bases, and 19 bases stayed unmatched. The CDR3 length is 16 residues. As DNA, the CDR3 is TGTGCCCCGAGGGGAGCGGGGATTCGCCGGGGAGATACGCAGTATTTT. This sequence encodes CAPRGAGIRRGDTQYF. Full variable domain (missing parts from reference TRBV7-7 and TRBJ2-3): GAGVSQSPRYKVTKRGQDVTLRCDPISSHATLYWYQQALGQGPEFLTYFNYEAQPDKSGLPSDRFSAERPEGSISTLTIQRTEQRDSAMYRCAPRGAGIRRGDTQYFGPGTRLTVL.

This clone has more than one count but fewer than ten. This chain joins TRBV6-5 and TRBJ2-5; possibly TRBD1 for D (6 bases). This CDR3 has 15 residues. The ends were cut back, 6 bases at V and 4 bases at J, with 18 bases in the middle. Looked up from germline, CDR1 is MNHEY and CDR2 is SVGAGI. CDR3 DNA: TGTGCCAGCAGCTTAATACAGGGTCCGGTAGAGACCCAGTACTTC. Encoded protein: CASSLIQGPVETQYF.

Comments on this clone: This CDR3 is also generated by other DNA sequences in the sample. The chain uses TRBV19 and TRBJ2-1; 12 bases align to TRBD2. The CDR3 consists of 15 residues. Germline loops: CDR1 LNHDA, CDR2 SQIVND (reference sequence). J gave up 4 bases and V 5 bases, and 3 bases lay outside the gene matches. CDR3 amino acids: CASSLAGGPYNEQFF. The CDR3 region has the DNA TGTGCCAGTAGTCTAGCGGGGGGGCCGTACAATGAGCAGTTCTTC.